A single TCR beta chain is shown here with its context. What it recognizes is unknown. TCRdb analysed the reads with MiXCR anew, one entry per CDR3 protein. The data contain some 480,000 distinct CDR3 sequences, roughly a third of them singletons. These data belong to a study of T cell repertoires in cytomegalovirus infection. The wider study: The authors relied on CMV epitopes, both recently identified HLA-C-restricted and well-studied HLA-B-restricted. An indication of both CMV infection and matching HLA type came from public TCR beta signatures.

Whole-study results and caveats: CMV-specific HLA-C-restricted TCR beta clonotypes dominated the ex vivo response. Frequencies of public TCR beta families were cumulated, and this identified carriers of CMV plus the relevant HLA.

CDR3 length: 16 amino acids. Germline CDR1 SGHTA, CDR2 FQGNSA. Trimming removed 3 bases from V and 0 bases from J; junction bases left unmatched: 3. The sample consisted of cultured PBMCs, taken from culture after CMV antigen stimulation. The receptor's source is a human donor in good health (CMV status not recorded). Some clones in this sample may be carry-over from other donors' samples. The V and J genes are TRBV7-2 and TRBJ2-2, with TRBD2 identical over 8 bases. The CDR3 DNA reads as TGTGCCAGCAGCTTTACTAGCGGTTCGAACACCGGGGAGCTGTTTTTT. This gives the protein CASSFTSGSNTGELFF.